The TCR beta chain described here comes from a study of T cell repertoires and HLA-DP antigens. The CDR3 consists of 14 residues. Germline CDR1 reads MNHNY; CDR2 reads SVGAGI (reference sequence). Trimming took 2 bases from V and 2 from J; bases not matched to a gene: 1. On this clone: The target antigen is unknown.

Measured with immunoSEQ multiplex PCR; TCRdb has only the in-frame clones, and not every one. The sample records about 110,000 clones, around 92% being singletons. CD4+ T cells, purified by negative selection, averaged roughly 98% purity. This chain uses TRBV6-6 with TRBJ2-7; 9 bases fit TRBD2. The specimen sequenced was CD4+ T cells from PBMCs. The source is a woman in her late teens or twenties in good health and CMV-seronegative. CDR3 in DNA: TGTGCCAGCAGTTACGGACTAGCGACCTACGAGCAGTACTTC. It is translated as CASSYGLATYEQYF.